This T cell receptor (beta chain) was sequenced in a study of T cell repertoires in cytomegalovirus infection. One entry per CDR3 protein results from TCRdb running MiXCR on the reads. The sample contains more than 200,000 distinct CDR3 sequences, approximately 9.1% of which appear only once. This clonotype was seen repeatedly, ten times or more. This CDR3 has 14 amino acids. Germline CDR1 and CDR2: SGHTA and FQGNSA. The V end lost 7 bases, the J end lost 0 bases, and 9 bases lay between the germline ends. This clonotype was obtained from a human donor in good health (CMV status not recorded). Some clones in this sample may be carry-over from other donors' samples. The chain carries TRBV7-2 and TRBJ2-2; D is possibly TRBD2 (6 bases). The specimen was PBMCs. The CDR3 here is CASTGGTNTGELFF. DNA for the CDR3: TGTGCCAGCACCGGCGGGACGAACACCGGGGAGCTGTTTTTT.